The rows below give T cell receptor beta chains drawn from one sample of a study of response to subunit inactivated influenza vaccine. TCRdb recomputed calls from the RT-PCR reads with MiXCR, one row per CDR3 protein. The table has approximately 500,000 distinct CDR3 sequences, under 15% seen once. The sample was PBMCs from blood, taken roughly 6 weeks after vaccination. These TCRs come from a man aged 50 to 60 who received an inactivated influenza vaccine. Both conserved end residues are part of each CDR3. Each record gives: D gene, clone size, V gene, J gene, CDR3 protein, CDR3 DNA. A D gene is named only where the DNA matches it firmly. Size values are once, few and many counts, or a class for expanded clones, and some rows have none.

d_gene: .
abundance: .
v_gene: TRBV7-2
j_gene: TRBJ2-7
CDR3aa: CDSSTVQGRVGEQYF
CDR3nt: TGTGACAGCAGCACGGTACAGGGTCGAGTTGGAGAGCAGTACTTC

d_gene: TRBD1
abundance: .
v_gene: TRBV24-1
j_gene: TRBJ2-2
CDR3aa: CATSDVGQSTGELFF
CDR3nt: TGTGCCACCAGTGACGTGGGACAGTCCACCGGGGAGCTGTTTTTT

d_gene: .
abundance: many
v_gene: TRBV27
j_gene: TRBJ1-2
CDR3aa: CASGGPSSRNYGYTF
CDR3nt: TGTGCCAGCGGGGGACCCAGTAGTAGGAACTATGGCTACACCTTC

d_gene: .
abundance: few
v_gene: TRBV7-8
j_gene: TRBJ2-3
CDR3aa: CASSPGAGIDTDTQYF
CDR3nt: TGTGCCAGCAGCCCGGGGGCGGGCATAGACACAGATACGCAGTATTTT

d_gene: .
abundance: .
v_gene: TRBV4-2
j_gene: TRBJ2-1
CDR3aa: CASSQRTSITYNEQFF
CDR3nt: TGTGCCAGCAGCCAACGGACATCCATAACCTACAATGAGCAGTTCTTC

d_gene: TRBD2
abundance: few
v_gene: TRBV5-6
j_gene: TRBJ2-2
CDR3aa: CASSVLGGGAPAGELFF
CDR3nt: TGTGCCAGCAGCGTCCTTGGCGGGGGAGCGCCAGCGGGGGAGCTGTTTTTT

d_gene: .
abundance: .
v_gene: TRBV6-2/TRBV6-3
j_gene: TRBJ2-2
CDR3aa: CAARPGAGELFF
CDR3nt: TGTGCCGCCAGACCGGGGGCCGGGGAGCTGTTTTTT

d_gene: TRBD1
abundance: .
v_gene: TRBV12-3/TRBV12-4
j_gene: TRBJ1-2
CDR3aa: CASSLGTGVGYTF
CDR3nt: TGTGCCAGCAGTTTGGGGACAGGGGTTGGCTACACCTTC

d_gene: .
abundance: few
v_gene: TRBV20-1
j_gene: TRBJ1-5
CDR3aa: CSAIEEEGGWQPQHF
CDR3nt: TGCAGTGCTATAGAAGAGGAGGGGGGATGGCAGCCCCAGCATTTT

d_gene: TRBD2
abundance: .
v_gene: TRBV7-8
j_gene: TRBJ2-1
CDR3aa: CASSVTSGRSHEQFF
CDR3nt: TGTGCCAGCAGCGTAACTAGCGGGAGGTCCCATGAGCAGTTCTTC

d_gene: TRBD2
abundance: .
v_gene: TRBV6-6
j_gene: TRBJ2-7
CDR3aa: CASGTTSAYEQYF
CDR3nt: TGTGCCAGCGGAACGACTAGCGCCTACGAGCAGTACTTC

d_gene: .
abundance: .
v_gene: TRBV10-2
j_gene: TRBJ2-3
CDR3aa: CASSVYRAADTQYF
CDR3nt: TGCGCCAGCAGTGTGTACAGGGCAGCAGATACGCAGTATTTT

d_gene: TRBD1
abundance: many
v_gene: TRBV28
j_gene: TRBJ2-7
CDR3aa: CASSLATGGIYEQYF
CDR3nt: TGTGCCAGCAGTTTGGCGACAGGGGGCATTTACGAGCAGTACTTC

d_gene: .
abundance: few
v_gene: TRBV7-2
j_gene: TRBJ2-7
CDR3aa: CASSSEPLAGEQYF
CDR3nt: TGTGCCAGCAGCTCAGAACCACTAGCTGGCGAGCAGTACTTC

d_gene: TRBD2
abundance: few
v_gene: TRBV20-1
j_gene: TRBJ2-1
CDR3aa: CSAKIAGGGRNEQFF
CDR3nt: TGCAGTGCCAAAATAGCGGGGGGGGGCCGTAATGAGCAGTTCTTC

d_gene: TRBD2
abundance: few
v_gene: TRBV12-3/TRBV12-4
j_gene: TRBJ2-2
CDR3aa: CASSSNPFRTSGPSTGELFF
CDR3nt: TGTGCCAGCAGTTCCAACCCCTTCCGGACTAGCGGGCCAAGCACCGGGGAGCTGTTTTTT

d_gene: .
abundance: few
v_gene: TRBV18
j_gene: TRBJ2-3
CDR3aa: CASSPQSLDTQYF
CDR3nt: TGTGCCAGCTCACCACAATCTCTAGATACGCAGTATTTT

d_gene: .
abundance: .
v_gene: TRBV5-5
j_gene: TRBJ1-2
CDR3aa: CASSLEQHNYGYTF
CDR3nt: TGTGCCAGCAGCTTGGAACAACATAACTATGGCTACACCTTC

d_gene: TRBD2
abundance: .
v_gene: TRBV3-1
j_gene: TRBJ2-2
CDR3aa: CASSLPRGALSTGELFF
CDR3nt: TGTGCCAGCAGCCTCCCGCGGGGGGCGCTTAGCACCGGGGAGCTGTTTTTT

d_gene: TRBD2
abundance: many
v_gene: TRBV7-8
j_gene: TRBJ2-5
CDR3aa: CASSLVSSGVGETQYF
CDR3nt: TGTGCCAGCAGCTTAGTCAGTAGCGGGGTGGGAGAGACCCAGTACTTC

d_gene: .
abundance: many
v_gene: TRBV10-3
j_gene: TRBJ2-2
CDR3aa: CAISRLPAGQQNTGELFF
CDR3nt: TGTGCCATCAGTCGGCTCCCGGCAGGCCAACAGAACACCGGGGAGCTGTTTTTT

d_gene: TRBD1
abundance: .
v_gene: TRBV27
j_gene: TRBJ2-7
CDR3aa: CASSPPAGTGVSYEQYF
CDR3nt: TGTGCCAGCAGTCCCCCGGCCGGGACAGGGGTTTCCTACGAGCAGTACTTC

d_gene: .
abundance: .
v_gene: TRBV29-1
j_gene: TRBJ2-5
CDR3aa: CSTTRGSKETQYF
CDR3nt: TGCAGCACCACCCGGGGCAGTAAAGAGACCCAGTACTTC